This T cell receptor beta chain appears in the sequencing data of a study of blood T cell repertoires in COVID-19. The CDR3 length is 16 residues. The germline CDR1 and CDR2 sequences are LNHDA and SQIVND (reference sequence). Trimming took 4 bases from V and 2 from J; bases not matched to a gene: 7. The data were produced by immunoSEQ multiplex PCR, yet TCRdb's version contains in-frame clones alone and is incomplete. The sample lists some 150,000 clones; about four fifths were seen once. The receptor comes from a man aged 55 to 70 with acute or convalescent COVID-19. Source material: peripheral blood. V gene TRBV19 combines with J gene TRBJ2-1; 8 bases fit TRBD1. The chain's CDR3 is CASSNRQGRAYNEQFF. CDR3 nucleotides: TGTGCCAGTAGTAACAGACAGGGGCGGGCCTACAATGAGCAGTTCTTC. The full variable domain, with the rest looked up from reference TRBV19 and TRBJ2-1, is DGGITQSPKYLFRKEGQNVTLSCEQNLNHDAMYWYRQDPGQGLRLIYYSQIVNDFQKGDIAEGYSVSREKKESFPLTVTSAQKNPTAFYLCASSNRQGRAYNEQFFGPGTRLTVL.